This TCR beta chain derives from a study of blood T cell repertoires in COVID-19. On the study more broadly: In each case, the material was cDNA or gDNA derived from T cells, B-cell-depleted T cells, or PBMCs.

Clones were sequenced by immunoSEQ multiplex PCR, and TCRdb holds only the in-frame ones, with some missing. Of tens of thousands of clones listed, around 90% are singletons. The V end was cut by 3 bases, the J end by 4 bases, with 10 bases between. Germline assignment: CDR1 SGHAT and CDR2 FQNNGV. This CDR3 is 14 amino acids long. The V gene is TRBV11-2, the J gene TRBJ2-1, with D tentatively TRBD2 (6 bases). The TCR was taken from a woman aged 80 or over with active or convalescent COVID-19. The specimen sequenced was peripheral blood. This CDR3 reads CASSFREEYNEQFF. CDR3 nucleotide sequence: TGTGCCAGCAGCTTCAGGGAGGAGTACAATGAGCAGTTCTTC.